This TCR beta chain was captured in a study of cytomegalovirus exposure and HLA in healthy donors. As regards this clone: Antigen unknown.

The germline V gene has CDR1 SGHNT and CDR2 YENEEA. V lost 2 bases and J lost 7; bases outside the gene matches: 9. The CDR3 is made up of 16 amino acids. Findings of the study overall: When analyzed later, a missense DCLRE1C variant was found to be linked to TCR beta V- and J-gene trimming. Exclusion as indistinguishable affected some V segments, including TRBV6-2 and TRBV6-3.

The PCR had 60 Vbeta and 13 Jbeta primers. Generated by immunoSEQ multiplex PCR, the TCRdb table keeps only in-frame clones and is missing some. The table includes under 200,000 clones, 80% to 85% detected once. What was sequenced was PBMCs. This sequence joins TRBV11-3 and TRBJ2-2; 8 nucleotides agree with TRBD2. This TCR came from a young man in good health and CMV-seronegative. The CDR3 protein is CASSLSGTSKVGELFF. As DNA, the CDR3 is TGTGCCAGCAGCTTATCCGGGACTAGTAAGGTCGGGGAGCTGTTTTTT.